These 10 T cell receptor beta chains originate from one sample sequenced in a study of cytomegalovirus exposure and HLA in healthy donors. The PCR used 60 Vbeta and 13 Jbeta primers. Profiled with immunoSEQ multiplex PCR; TCRdb holds only in-frame clones, not every one. The sample yields some 190,000 clones, roughly 76% seen once. The specimen sequenced was PBMCs. The receptor source for this set is a woman aged 25 to 39 in good health and CMV-seropositive.

The chain links TRBV7-2 to TRBJ2-5; the D gene is possibly TRBD1 (6 bases). Germline V gene lookup returns CDR1 SGHTA and CDR2 FQGNSA. The CDR3 runs 15 residues. V lost 3 bases and J lost 5, with 16 bases in between. DNA of the CDR3: TGTGCCAGCAGCTTCGGACAGACTATGGGGGAGACCCAGTACTTC. This codes for CASSFGQTMGETQYF.

CDR3 nucleotide sequence: TGTGCCAGCAGTCGGGAGTTGCACACAGATACGCAGTATTTT. Its protein product is CASSRELHTDTQYF. The gene calls are TRBV6-4 and TRBJ2-3; tentative D call: TRBD2 (6 bases). CDR1 and CDR2 from the germline V gene are MRHNA and SNTAGT. CDR3 length: 14 amino acids. The V gene lost 5 bases and the J gene lost 2 bases, with 11 bases spanning the gap.

The chain combines TRBV2 with TRBJ1-1; TRBD1 might be the D (6 bases). This CDR3 spans 15 amino acids. Germline CDR1 is SNHLY and CDR2 is FYNNEI. Trimming removed 2 bases from V and 3 bases from J, with 13 bases in between. The CDR3 sequence: CASSELGALDTEAFF. DNA of the CDR3: TGTGCCAGCAGTGAATTGGGGGCGCTGGACACTGAAGCTTTCTTT.

The J gene is TRBJ1-1, the V gene TRBV6-5; tentatively, D is TRBD1 (5 bases). Trimming left V 8 bases short and J 0 bases short, with 10 bases between. The CDR3 runs 13 residues. The germline gives CDR1 MNHEY, CDR2 SVGAGI. DNA of the CDR3: TGTGCCAGCTCTCGCAGGGTGAACACTGAAGCTTTCTTT. It translates to CASSRRVNTEAFF.

This clone was counted only a few times. V gene TRBV21-1 combines with J gene TRBJ1-1; the D segment call TRBD1 is taken from the table without a DNA check. TRBV21-1 is termed a pseudogene. CDR3 size: 15 residues. CDR3 amino acids: CASSNAGTGFTEAFF. The DNA for the CDR3 is TGTGCCAGCAGCAATGCCGGGACAGGGTTCACTGAAGCTTTCTTT.

This sequence joins TRBV5-1 and TRBJ2-1, with 12 bases that match TRBD2. The ends lost 4 bases at V and 4 bases at J; junction bases unmatched: 6. The CDR3 runs 16 residues. The V gene's germline CDR1 is SGHRS and CDR2 YFSETQ. The CDR3 loop is CASSLGLAGGYNEQFF. CDR3 DNA sequence: TGCGCCAGCAGCCTGGGACTAGCGGGCGGATACAATGAGCAGTTCTTC.

The chain employs TRBV19 and TRBJ2-1; TRBD2 aligns across 12 bases. The germline V gene encodes CDR1 LNHDA and CDR2 SQIVND (reference sequence). V lost 1 base, J lost 7 bases, and 5 bases stayed unmatched. CDR3 length: 16 residues. CDR3 amino acids: CASSIVLAGGSNEQFF. The CDR3 DNA is TGTGCCAGTAGTATAGTTCTAGCGGGGGGGTCGAATGAGCAGTTCTTC.

This chain connects TRBV28 to TRBJ1-5, with a tentative D call TRBD1 (5 bases). The germline CDR1 and CDR2 sequences are MDHEN and SYDVKM. The CDR3 runs 16 residues. Trimming left V 3 bases short and J 5 bases short, with 17 bases between. The CDR3 region has the DNA TGTGCCAGCAGTTTTCCCAAGGGTGGGGGGGATCAGCCCCAGCATTTT. This sequence encodes CASSFPKGGGDQPQHF. The whole variable domain, filled in from reference TRBV28 and TRBJ1-5, reads DVKVTQSSRYLVKRTGEKVFLECVQDMDHENMFWYRQDPGLGLRLIYFSYDVKMKEKGDIPEGYSVSREKKERFSLILESASTNQTSMYLCASSFPKGGGDQPQHFGDGTRLSIL.

The V and J genes are TRBV11-2 and TRBJ1-3; no definite D call. The CDR3 extends over 13 amino acids. Germline V gene data show CDR1 as SGHAT and CDR2 as FQNNGV. V was clipped by 4 bases and J by 1 base, with 5 bases between them. The CDR3 spells CASSSNSGNTIYF. The CDR3 DNA follows: TGTGCCAGCAGCTCAAATTCTGGAAACACCATATATTTT.

The V call is TRBV7-2, the J call TRBJ1-4; maybe TRBD1 (5 bases). V dropped 3 bases and J dropped 3 bases, with 8 bases sitting between them. The CDR3 runs to 14 residues. Germline CDR1 reads SGHTA; CDR2 reads FQGNSA. CDR3 loop: CASSFRQPNEKLFF. The CDR3 region has the DNA TGTGCCAGCAGCTTCCGACAGCCTAATGAAAAACTGTTTTTT. Complete variable domain (other parts from reference TRBV7-2 and TRBJ1-4): GAGVSQSPSNKVTEKGKDVELRCDPISGHTALYWYRQSLGQGLEFLIYFQGNSAPDKSGLPSDRFSAERTGGSVSTLTIQRTQQEDSAVYLCASSFRQPNEKLFFGSGTQLSVL.